This T cell receptor (beta chain) was identified during a study of blood T cell repertoires in COVID-19. Produced via immunoSEQ multiplex PCR; TCRdb's table is partial and in-frame only. This repertoire shows roughly 72,000 clones, over 75% found once; its top ten account for 45%. What was sequenced was peripheral blood. This TCR derives from a human donor in a cohort sampled during active COVID-19.

The CDR3 loop is CSVGTWYEQYF. The CDR3, as DNA: TGCAGCGTCGGGACATGGTACGAGCAGTACTTC. V usage is TRBV29-1 and J usage is TRBJ2-7, with a weak D call TRBD1 (6 bases). Trimming stripped 6 bases from V and 4 bases from J, with 10 bases between. This CDR3 has 11 residues. Germline V gene sequence: CDR1 SQVTM, CDR2 ANQGSEA.